The T cell receptor beta chain under discussion was sequenced for a study of blood T cell repertoires in COVID-19. About the study: PBMCs, B-cell-depleted T cells, or T cells provided the cDNA or gDNA that made up the material.

Repertoires were generated with immunoSEQ multiplex PCR, while TCRdb's copy carries only in-frame clones and drops some. The data contain about 150,000 clones, more than 90% of them singletons. The CDR3 covers 13 residues. V was clipped by 2 bases and J by 7 bases, with 11 bases between them. The V gene's germline CDR1 is MNHEY and CDR2 SMNVEV (reference sequence). This chain connects TRBV27 to TRBJ2-5, with D possibly matching TRBD2 (5 bases). The clonotype comes from a man aged 50-59 years with acute or convalescent COVID-19. The source material was peripheral blood. The CDR3 loop reads CASSLILAGTQYF. The CDR3 nucleotides are TGTGCCAGCAGTTTAATTCTTGCGGGGACCCAGTACTTC.